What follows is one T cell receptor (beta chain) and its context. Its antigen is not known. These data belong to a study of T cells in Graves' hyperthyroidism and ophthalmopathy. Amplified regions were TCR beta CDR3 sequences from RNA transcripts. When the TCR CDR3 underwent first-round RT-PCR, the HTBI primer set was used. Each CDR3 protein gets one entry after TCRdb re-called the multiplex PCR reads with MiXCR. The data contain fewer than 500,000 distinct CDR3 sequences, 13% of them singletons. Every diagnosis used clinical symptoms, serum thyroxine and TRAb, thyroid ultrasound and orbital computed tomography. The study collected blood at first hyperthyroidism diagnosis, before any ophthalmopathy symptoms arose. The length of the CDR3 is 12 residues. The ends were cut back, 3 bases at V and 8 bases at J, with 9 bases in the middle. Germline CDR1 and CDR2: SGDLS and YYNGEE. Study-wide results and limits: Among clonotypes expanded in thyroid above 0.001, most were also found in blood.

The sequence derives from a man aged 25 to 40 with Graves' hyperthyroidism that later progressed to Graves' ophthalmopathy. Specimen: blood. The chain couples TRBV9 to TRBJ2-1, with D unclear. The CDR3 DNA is TGTGCCAGCAGCGCATCACTCCATGAGCAGTTCTTC. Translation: CASSASLHEQFF.